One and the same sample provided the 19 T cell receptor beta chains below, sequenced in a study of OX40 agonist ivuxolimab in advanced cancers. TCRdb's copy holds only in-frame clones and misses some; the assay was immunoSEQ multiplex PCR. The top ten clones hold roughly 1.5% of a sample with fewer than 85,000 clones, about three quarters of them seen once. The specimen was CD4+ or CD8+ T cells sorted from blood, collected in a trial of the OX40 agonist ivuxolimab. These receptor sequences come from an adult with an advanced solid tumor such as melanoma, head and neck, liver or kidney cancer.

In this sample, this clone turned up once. CDR3 in amino acids: CASSLNDFSGNTIYF. CDR3 DNA sequence: TGTGCCAGCAGCTTGAATGACTTCTCTGGAAACACCATATATTTT. The chain uses TRBV5-6 and TRBJ1-3; D remains unclear. The germline V and J ends were trimmed by 1 base and 0 bases, with 8 bases remaining between them. This CDR3 has 15 amino acids. Germline V lookup: CDR1 SGHDT, CDR2 YYEEEE.

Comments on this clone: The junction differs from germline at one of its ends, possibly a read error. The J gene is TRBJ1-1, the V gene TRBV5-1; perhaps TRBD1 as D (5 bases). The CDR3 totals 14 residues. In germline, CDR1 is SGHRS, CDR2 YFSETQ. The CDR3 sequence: CTSSPGPLDTEAFF. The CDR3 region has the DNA TGCACCAGCAGCCCGGGACCCCTCGACACTGAAGCTTTCTTT. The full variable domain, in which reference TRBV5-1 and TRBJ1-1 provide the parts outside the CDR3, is KAGVTQTPRYLIKTRGQQVTLSCSPISGHRSVSWYQQTPGQGLQFLFEYFSETQRNKGNFPGRFSGRQFSNSRSEMNVSTLELGDSALYLCTSSPGPLDTEAFFGQGTRLTVV.

The CDR3 loop is CASSPSGQTTDTQYF. The CDR3 DNA reads TGCGCCAGCAGCCCGTCGGGACAGACCACAGATACGCAGTATTTT. The genes are TRBV5-1 and TRBJ2-3, with TRBD1 identical over 7 bases. Germline V gives CDR1 SGHRS, CDR2 YFSETQ. The CDR3 totals 15 residues. V was pared by 4 bases and J by 2 bases, with 7 bases of the junction left unmatched.

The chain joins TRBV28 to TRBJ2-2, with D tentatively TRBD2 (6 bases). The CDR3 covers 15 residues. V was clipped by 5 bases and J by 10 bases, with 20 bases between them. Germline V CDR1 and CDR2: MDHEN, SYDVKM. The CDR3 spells CASSGGGAGSEELFF. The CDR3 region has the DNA TGTGCCAGCAGTGGGGGAGGTGCAGGGTCGGAGGAGCTGTTTTTT.

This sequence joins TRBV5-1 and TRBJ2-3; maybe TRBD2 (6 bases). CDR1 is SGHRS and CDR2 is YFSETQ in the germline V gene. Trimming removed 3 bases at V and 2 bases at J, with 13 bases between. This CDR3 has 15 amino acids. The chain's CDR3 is CASSSGGENTDTQYF. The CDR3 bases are TGCGCCAGCAGCTCAGGCGGGGAGAACACAGATACGCAGTATTTT.

The CDR3 DNA sequence: TGTGCTAGTGGTTTGGGGGGTCACAGGGAGAAAACTTTCTTT. Protein sequence: CASGLGGHREKTFF. The chain has TRBV12-5 and TRBJ1-1, with D tentatively TRBD1 (6 bases). With 1 base removed from V and 12 bases from J, the gap between germline ends came to 18 bases. The germline CDR1 and CDR2 sequences are LGHNT and FRNRAP. This CDR3 has 14 residues.

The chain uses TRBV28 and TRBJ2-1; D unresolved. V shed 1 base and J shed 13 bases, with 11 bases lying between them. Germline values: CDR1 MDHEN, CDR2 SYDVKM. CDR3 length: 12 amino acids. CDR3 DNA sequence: TGTGCCAGCAGTTTATCCCGGACCCCCCAGTTCTTC. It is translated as CASSLSRTPQFF. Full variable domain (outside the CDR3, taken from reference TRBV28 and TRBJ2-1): DVKVTQSSRYLVKRTGEKVFLECVQDMDHENMFWYRQDPGLGLRLIYFSYDVKMKEKGDIPEGYSVSREKKERFSLILESASTNQTSMYLCASSLSRTPQFFGPGTRLTVL.

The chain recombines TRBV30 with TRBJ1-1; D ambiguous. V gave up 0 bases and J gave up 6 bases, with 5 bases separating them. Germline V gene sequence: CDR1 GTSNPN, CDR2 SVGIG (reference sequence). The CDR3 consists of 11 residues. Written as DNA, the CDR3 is TGTGCCTGGAGTGTGGAGGCTGAAGCTTTCTTT. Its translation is CAWSVEAEAFF.

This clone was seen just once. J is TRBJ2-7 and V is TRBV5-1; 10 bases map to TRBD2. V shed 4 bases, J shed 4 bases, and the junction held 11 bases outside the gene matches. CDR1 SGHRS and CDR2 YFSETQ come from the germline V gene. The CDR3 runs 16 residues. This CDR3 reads CASSQAPGLAEYEQYF. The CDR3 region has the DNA TGCGCCAGCAGCCAGGCCCCCGGACTAGCGGAATACGAGCAGTACTTC.

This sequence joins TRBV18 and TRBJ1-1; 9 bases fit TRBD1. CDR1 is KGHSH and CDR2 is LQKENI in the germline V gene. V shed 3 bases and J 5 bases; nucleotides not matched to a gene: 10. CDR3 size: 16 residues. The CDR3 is CASSPPGQGSGTEAFF. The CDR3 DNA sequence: TGTGCCAGCTCACCCCCGGGACAGGGTAGCGGAACTGAAGCTTTCTTT.

The CDR3 protein is CASSPGEDYGYTF. DNA of the CDR3: TGTGCCAGCTCACCAGGGGAGGACTATGGCTACACCTTC. This chain links TRBV18 with TRBJ1-2; D is undetermined. Per germline, CDR1 KGHSH and CDR2 LQKENI. Between the trimmed V and J ends, which lost 2 bases and 3 bases, there was a span of 7 bases. This CDR3 is 13 amino acids long.

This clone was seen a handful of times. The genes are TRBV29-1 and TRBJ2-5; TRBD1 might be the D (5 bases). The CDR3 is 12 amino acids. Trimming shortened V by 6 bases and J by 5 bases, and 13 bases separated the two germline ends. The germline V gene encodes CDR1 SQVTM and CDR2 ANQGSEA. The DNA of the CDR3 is TGCAGCGTGACGAAGGGGCCGGAGACCCAGTACTTC. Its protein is CSVTKGPETQYF. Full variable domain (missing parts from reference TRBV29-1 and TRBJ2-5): SAVISQKPSRDICQRGTSLTIQCQVDSQVTMMFWYRQQPGQSLTLIATANQGSEATYESGFVIDKFPISRPNLTFSTLTVSNMSPEDSSIYLCSVTKGPETQYFGPGTRLLVL.

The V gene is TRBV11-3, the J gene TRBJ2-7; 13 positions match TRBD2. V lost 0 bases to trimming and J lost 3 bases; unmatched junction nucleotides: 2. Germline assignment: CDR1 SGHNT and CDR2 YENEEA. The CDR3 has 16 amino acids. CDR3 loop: CASSLDGTSGIYEQYF. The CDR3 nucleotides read TGTGCCAGCAGCTTAGATGGGACTAGCGGGATCTACGAGCAGTACTTC.

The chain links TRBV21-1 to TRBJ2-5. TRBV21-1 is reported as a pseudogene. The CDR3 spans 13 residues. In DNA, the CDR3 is TGTGCCAGCAGCGGACGGAAGCCAGAGACCCAGTACTTC. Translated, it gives CASSGRKPETQYF.

CDR3 residues: CASSLYSFGAVVTNTEAFF. The CDR3, as DNA: TGTGCCAGCAGTTTATACTCCTTTGGGGCGGTGGTTACGAACACTGAAGCTTTCTTT. V and J are TRBV27 and TRBJ1-1, with D perhaps TRBD1 (5 bases). V was cut by 1 base and J by 1 base, with 22 bases left in between. Germline V gene lookup returns CDR1 MNHEY and CDR2 SMNVEV (reference sequence). This CDR3 contains 19 residues.

The CDR3 sequence: CASSVLQETDTQYF. In DNA form, the CDR3 reads TGTGCCAGTAGTGTCTTACAGGAGACAGATACGCAGTATTTT. The chain combines TRBV19 with TRBJ2-3; perhaps TRBD1 as D (5 bases). The V gene's germline CDR1 is LNHDA and CDR2 SQIVND (reference sequence). The CDR3 length is 14 residues. Trimming stripped 5 bases from V and 3 bases from J, with 12 bases between.

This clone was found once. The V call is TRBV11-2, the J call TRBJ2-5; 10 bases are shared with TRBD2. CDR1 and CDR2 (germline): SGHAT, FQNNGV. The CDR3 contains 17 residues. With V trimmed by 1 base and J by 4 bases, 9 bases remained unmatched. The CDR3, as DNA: TGTGCCAGCAGCTTAGGAAGGCTAGCGGGGGTTACAGAGACCCAGTACTTC. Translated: CASSLGRLAGVTETQYF.

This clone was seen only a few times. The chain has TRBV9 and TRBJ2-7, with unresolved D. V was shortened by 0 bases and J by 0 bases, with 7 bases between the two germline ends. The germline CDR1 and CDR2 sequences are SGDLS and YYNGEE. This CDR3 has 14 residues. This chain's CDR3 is CASSVVASSYEQYF. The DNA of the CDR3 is TGTGCCAGCAGCGTAGTCGCAAGCTCCTACGAGCAGTACTTC.

The CDR3 DNA sequence: TGTGCCAGCAGCCCCCCCAGGGGCCACCCCGACGATAGCAATCAGCCCCAGCATTTT. Amino acids: CASSPPRGHPDDSNQPQHF. This sequence joins TRBV21-1 and TRBJ1-5; the table's D call, TRBD1, was not checked against the DNA. TRBV21-1 is deemed a pseudogene. The CDR3 consists of 19 residues.